Below, 18 T cell receptor beta chains from the same sample are listed, as sequenced in a study of regulatory T cells in long-lasting Graves disease. Sequencing libraries for TCR beta were prepared with iRepertoire HTBI primers and Arm-PCR of CDR3 regions. TCRdb reprocessed the multiplex PCR reads with MiXCR, giving one entry per CDR3 protein. In the table there are roughly 420,000 distinct CDR3 sequences, around a sixth of which are singletons. Time point defined: newly diagnosed GD, antithyroid drugs for less than 3 months. PBMC RNA served as the TCR library source. The source was peripheral blood mononuclear cells (PBMCs), collected at new diagnosis, from a patient treated with antithyroid drugs. The receptors stem from a female donor with Graves disease.

This clonotype showed up many times. V usage is TRBV7-8 and J usage is TRBJ2-4; D unresolved. Trimming left V 3 bases short and J 2 bases short, with 14 bases between. Per the germline V gene, CDR1 is SGHVS and CDR2 is FQNEAQ. The CDR3 length is 16 residues. The CDR3 DNA reads TGTGCCAGCAGCTTGGGCAGAGGAAACTCCAAAAACATTCAGTACTTC. Protein: CASSLGRGNSKNIQYF.

This clonotype was seen repeatedly, ten times or more. V is TRBV10-3 and J is TRBJ2-3, with 11 bases lining up with TRBD2. This CDR3 has 17 residues. Losses at the gene ends were 3 bases for V and 2 bases for J; bases not matched to a gene: 7. Germline V gene sequence: CDR1 ENHRY, CDR2 SYGVKD. The DNA of the CDR3 is TGTGCCATCAGTGATCCCTCTAGCGGGAGGCCCACAGATACGCAGTATTTT. Protein product: CAISDPSSGRPTDTQYF.

This clonotype has a single count. A far larger clone is a single base away, which makes a read error likely. The chain carries TRBV11-3 and TRBJ1-2; D uncertain. The CDR3 covers 15 residues. The germline V gene has CDR1 SGHNT and CDR2 YENEEA. The CDR3 nucleotides read TGTGCCAGCAGTCCCACGGCCAGTCTTAACTATGGCTACGCCTTC. Translation: CASSPTASLNYGYAF.

This clonotype showed up many times. The V and J genes are TRBV7-9 and TRBJ1-2; the D is unclear. V was shortened by 1 base and J by 12 bases, with 15 bases between the two germline ends. The CDR3 sequence is 13 residues long. From germline, CDR1 is SEHNR and CDR2 FQNEAQ (reference sequence). The DNA for the CDR3 is TGTGCCAGCAGCTTAGATATGCTAGGGCAGCACACCTTC. Residues: CASSLDMLGQHTF.

This clonotype was picked up many times. CDR3 in DNA: TGTGCCAGCAGCTTACAGGGACAGGGCAATTCACCCCTCCACTTT. It specifies CASSLQGQGNSPLHF. The chain employs TRBV7-2 and TRBJ1-6; 9 nucleotides match TRBD1. CDR1 and CDR2 (germline): SGHTA, FQGNSA. V trimming: 2 bases; J trimming: 7 bases; junction bases outside the gene matches: 3. The CDR3 sequence is 15 residues long.

This clonotype was found many times. V and J are TRBV2 and TRBJ1-2; D gene ambiguous. The CDR3 runs 15 residues. Germline lookup yields CDR1 SNHLY and CDR2 FYNNEI. V was cut by 1 base and J by 2 bases, with 11 bases left in between. The CDR3 protein is CASSEVVPRNYGYTF. The CDR3, as DNA: TGTGCCAGCAGTGAAGTCGTGCCCCGAAACTATGGCTACACCTTC.

Many counts were recorded for this clonotype. The rearrangement joins TRBV29-1 to TRBJ1-1; the match to TRBD1 covers 12 bases. J gave up 3 bases and V 7 bases, and 9 bases lay outside the gene matches. The CDR3 sequence is 15 residues long. Germline V gene lookup returns CDR1 SQVTM and CDR2 ANQGSEA. This CDR3 is CSAVGQGAVDTEAFF. The CDR3, as DNA: TGCAGCGCCGTGGGACAGGGGGCTGTTGACACTGAAGCTTTCTTT.

The rearrangement links TRBV19 to TRBJ2-5, with TRBD1 identical over 11 bases. Germline assignment: CDR1 LNHDA and CDR2 SQIVND (reference sequence). CDR3 length equals 15 residues. V dropped 5 bases and J dropped 2; count of bases not matched to a gene: 4. CDR3 DNA sequence: TGTGCCAGTAGTCCGGGGGACAGGGGGCAAGAGACCCAGTACTTC. Translated: CASSPGDRGQETQYF.

This clonotype was picked up many times. The V and J genes are TRBV28 and TRBJ2-7; D possibly uses TRBD1 or TRBD2 (5 bases each). This CDR3 is 14 amino acids long. Looked up from germline, CDR1 is MDHEN and CDR2 is SYDVKM. Trimming stripped 8 bases from V and 3 bases from J, with 17 bases between. The CDR3 region is CASQGLGTLYEQYF. The CDR3 bases are TGTGCCAGCCAGGGTCTAGGGACCCTCTACGAGCAGTACTTC.

This clonotype was picked up many times. The chain combines TRBV9 with TRBJ2-1, with 16 bases matching TRBD2. CDR3 length: 19 residues. V gave up 2 bases and J gave up 2 bases; unmatched junction bases: 7. CDR1 is SGDLS and CDR2 is YYNGEE in the germline V gene. The CDR3 DNA reads TGTGCCAGCAGCGTGGGGACTAGCGGGGGGGTAGATCCCTACAATGAGCAGTTCTTC. The encoded protein is CASSVGTSGGVDPYNEQFF.

This clonotype was recorded at least ten times. The rearrangement joins TRBV2 to TRBJ1-5, with D possibly TRBD1 on 5 matching bases. The ends were cut back, 6 bases at V and 9 bases at J, with 15 bases in the middle. CDR1 SNHLY and CDR2 FYNNEI come from the germline V gene. The CDR3 has 13 residues. CDR3 coding DNA: TGTGCCAGCAGAAGCAGGGTTCTTGGGCCCCAGCATTTT. It is translated as CASRSRVLGPQHF.

This clonotype showed up many times. The chain is built from TRBV5-8 and TRBJ1-5, with D possibly TRBD1 on 6 matching bases. The length of the CDR3 is 15 residues. Trimming cost V 7 bases and J 0 bases, with 14 bases left between them. Germline assignment: CDR1 SGHTS and CDR2 YDEGEE. Here the CDR3 DNA reads TGTGCCAGCCAACCAGGGGCCTTTAGCAATCAGCCCCAGCATTTT. Translation: CASQPGAFSNQPQHF.

This chain joins TRBV10-3 and TRBJ1-5; D gene unclear. V was pared by 5 bases and J by 4 bases, with 6 bases between. The CDR3 sequence is 12 residues long. The germline V gene encodes CDR1 ENHRY and CDR2 SYGVKD. The CDR3 nucleotides are TGTGCCATCAGTCCCCAAAATCAGCCCCAGCATTTT. The encoded protein is CAISPQNQPQHF.

Comment on this clonotype: A far larger clone differs by one base, so this is likely a read error. Because the CDR3 is missing its conserved closing phenylalanine or tryptophan, this is likely a read error. The V and J genes are TRBV7-2 and TRBJ2-3; no definite D call. Germline loops: CDR1 SGHTA, CDR2 FQGNSA. The CDR3 contains 12 residues. The V end was cut by 1 base, the J end by 4 bases, with 3 bases between. DNA of the CDR3: TGTGCCAGCAGCTTAGATGCAGATACGCAGTATTCT. Translated: CASSLDADTQYS.

The sample holds many counts of this clonotype. This sequence joins TRBV12-3 or TRBV12-4 and TRBJ1-1, with D maybe TRBD1 (6 bases). The CDR3 is made up of 13 amino acids. V lost 6 bases and J lost 5, with 13 bases in between. The CDR3 DNA reads as TGTGCCAGCAGACCTCCGGGGGCAACTGAAGCTTTCTTT. Protein product: CASRPPGATEAFF.

Ten or more counts support this clonotype. This chain connects TRBV15 to TRBJ1-5; TRBD1 might be the D (5 bases). This CDR3 is built from 16 residues. Germline CDR1 reads LNHNV; CDR2 reads YYDKDF (reference sequence). Trimming removed 0 bases at V and 7 bases at J, with 16 bases between. CDR3 sequence (DNA): TGTGCCACCAGCAGAGATTATGGGGTAGCAGGGCAGCCCCAGCATTTT. Protein product: CATSRDYGVAGQPQHF. The full variable domain, its missing parts supplied by reference TRBV15 and TRBJ1-5, is DAMVIQNPRYQVTQFGKPVTLSCSQTLNHNVMYWYQQKSSQAPKLLFHYYDKDFNNEADTPDNFQSRRPNTSFCFLDIRSPGLGDTAMYLCATSRDYGVAGQPQHFGDGTRLSIL.

This clonotype has just a few counts. One base away lies a much larger clone, so this may be a sequencing read error. Lacking the conserved final phenylalanine or tryptophan, this CDR3 likely reflects a read error. The rearrangement links TRBV3-1 to TRBJ1-1; D is unresolved. Trimming removed 1 base from V and 3 bases from J, with 6 bases in between. Germline CDR1 LGHDT, CDR2 YNNKEL (reference sequence). The CDR3 length is 13 residues. CDR3 in DNA: TGTGCCAGCAGCCAAGGCCTGCACACTGAAGCTTTCCTT. It specifies CASSQGLHTEAFL.

This chain connects TRBV2 to TRBJ1-2, with 9 bases matching TRBD1. The CDR3 is 14 amino acids. V lost 6 bases and J lost 2; bases outside the gene matches: 4. Germline V gene data show CDR1 as SNHLY and CDR2 as FYNNEI. The CDR3 nucleotides are TGTGCCAGCAGGTTCGGACAGGGGAACTATGGCTACACCTTC. Its protein is CASRFGQGNYGYTF.